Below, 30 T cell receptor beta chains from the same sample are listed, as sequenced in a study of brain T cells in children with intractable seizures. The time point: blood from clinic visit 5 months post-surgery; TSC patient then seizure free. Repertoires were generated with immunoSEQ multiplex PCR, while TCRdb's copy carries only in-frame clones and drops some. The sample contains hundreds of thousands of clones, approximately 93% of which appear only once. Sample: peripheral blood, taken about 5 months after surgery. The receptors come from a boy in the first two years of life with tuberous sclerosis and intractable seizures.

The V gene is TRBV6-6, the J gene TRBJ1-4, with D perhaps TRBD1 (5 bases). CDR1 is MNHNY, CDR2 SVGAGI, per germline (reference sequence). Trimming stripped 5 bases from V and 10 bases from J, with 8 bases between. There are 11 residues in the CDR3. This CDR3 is CASSGGGKLFF. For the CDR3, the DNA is TGTGCCAGCAGTGGGGGGGGAAAACTGTTTTTT.

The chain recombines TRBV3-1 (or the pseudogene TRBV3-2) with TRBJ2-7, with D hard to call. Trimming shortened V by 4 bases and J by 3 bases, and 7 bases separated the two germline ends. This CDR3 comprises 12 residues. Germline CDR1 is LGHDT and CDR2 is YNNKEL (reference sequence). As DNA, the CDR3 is TGTGCCAGCAGCCCGGACGGCTACGAGCAGTACTTC. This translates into CASSPDGYEQYF.

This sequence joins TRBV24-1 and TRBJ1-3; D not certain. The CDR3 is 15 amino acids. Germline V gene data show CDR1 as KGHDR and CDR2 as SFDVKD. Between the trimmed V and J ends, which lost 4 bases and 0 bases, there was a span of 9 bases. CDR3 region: CATSDHRTSGNTIYF. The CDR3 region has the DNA TGTGCCACCAGTGACCACCGAACCTCTGGAAACACCATATATTTT.

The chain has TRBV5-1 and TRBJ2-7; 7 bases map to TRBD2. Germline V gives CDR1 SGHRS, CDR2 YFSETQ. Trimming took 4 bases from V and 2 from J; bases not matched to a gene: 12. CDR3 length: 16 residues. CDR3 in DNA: TGCGCCAGCAGCCCAGGTAAAGCGGGAAAACCCTACGAGCAGTACTTC. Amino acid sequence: CASSPGKAGKPYEQYF.

CDR3 protein: CASSEHGTGNEKLFF. CDR3 sequence (DNA): TGTGCCAGCAGTGAACACGGGACAGGCAATGAAAAACTGTTTTTT. This rearrangement joins TRBV6-1 to TRBJ1-4, with TRBD1 identical over 8 bases. Trimming at V came to 2 bases and at J to 5 bases, leaving 4 bases not matched to a gene. CDR1 and CDR2 (germline): MNHNS, SASEGT. CDR3 length equals 15 residues.

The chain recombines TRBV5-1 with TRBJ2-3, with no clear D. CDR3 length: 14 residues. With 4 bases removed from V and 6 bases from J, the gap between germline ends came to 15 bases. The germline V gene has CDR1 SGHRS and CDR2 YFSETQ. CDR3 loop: CASSQYQYPDTQYF. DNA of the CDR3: TGCGCCAGCAGCCAATACCAATACCCCGATACGCAGTATTTT.

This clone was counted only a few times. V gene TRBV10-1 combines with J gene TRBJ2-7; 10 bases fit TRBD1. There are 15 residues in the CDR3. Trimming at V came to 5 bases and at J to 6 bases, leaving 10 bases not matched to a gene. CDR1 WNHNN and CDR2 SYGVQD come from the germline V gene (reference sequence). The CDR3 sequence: CASSKTGTGDGEQYF. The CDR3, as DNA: TGCGCCAGCAGTAAGACCGGGACAGGGGACGGCGAGCAGTACTTC.

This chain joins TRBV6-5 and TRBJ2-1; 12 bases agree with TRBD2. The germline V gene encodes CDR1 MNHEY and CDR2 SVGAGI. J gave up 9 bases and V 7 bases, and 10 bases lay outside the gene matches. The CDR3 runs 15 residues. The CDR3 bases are TGTGCCAGCACCTATACGACTAGCGGGAGAGGTGAGCAGTTCTTC. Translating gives CASTYTTSGRGEQFF.

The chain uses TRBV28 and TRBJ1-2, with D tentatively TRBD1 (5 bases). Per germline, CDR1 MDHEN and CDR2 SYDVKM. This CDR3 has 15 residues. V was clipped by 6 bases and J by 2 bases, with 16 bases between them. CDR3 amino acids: CASRLQGSANYGYTF. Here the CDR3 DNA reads TGTGCCAGCAGGCTCCAGGGTTCTGCAAACTATGGCTACACCTTC.

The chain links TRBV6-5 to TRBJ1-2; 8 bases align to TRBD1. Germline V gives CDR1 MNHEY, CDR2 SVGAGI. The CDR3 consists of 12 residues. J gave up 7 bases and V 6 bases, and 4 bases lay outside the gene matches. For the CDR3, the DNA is TGTGCCAGCAGCGGGACAGGTATTGGCTACACCTTC. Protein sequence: CASSGTGIGYTF.

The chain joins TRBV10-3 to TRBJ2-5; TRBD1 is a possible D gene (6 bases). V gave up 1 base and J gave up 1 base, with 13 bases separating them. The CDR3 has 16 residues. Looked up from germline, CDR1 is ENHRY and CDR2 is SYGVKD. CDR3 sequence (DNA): TGTGCCATCAGTGAGTTTGCCCAGGGGCGCCAAGAGACCCAGTACTTC. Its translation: CAISEFAQGRQETQYF.

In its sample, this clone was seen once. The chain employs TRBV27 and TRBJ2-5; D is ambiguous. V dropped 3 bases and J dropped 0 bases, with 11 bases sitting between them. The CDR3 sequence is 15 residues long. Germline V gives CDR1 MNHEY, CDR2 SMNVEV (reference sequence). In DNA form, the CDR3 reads TGTGCCAGCAGTTTGAAACCCGGACACCAAGAGACCCAGTACTTC. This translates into CASSLKPGHQETQYF.

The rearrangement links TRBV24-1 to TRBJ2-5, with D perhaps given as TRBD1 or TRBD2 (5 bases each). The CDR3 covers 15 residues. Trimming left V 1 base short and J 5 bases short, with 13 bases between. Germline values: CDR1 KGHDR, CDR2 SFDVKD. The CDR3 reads CATSDFLGTGETQYF. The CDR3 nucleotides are TGTGCCACCAGTGATTTCCTCGGGACGGGGGAGACCCAGTACTTC.

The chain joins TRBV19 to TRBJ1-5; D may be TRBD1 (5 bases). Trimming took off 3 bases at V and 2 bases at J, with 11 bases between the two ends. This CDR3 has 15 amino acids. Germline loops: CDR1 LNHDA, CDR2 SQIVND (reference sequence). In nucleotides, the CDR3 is TGTGCCAGTAGTATCTTTGGGGGGGGCAATCAGCCCCAGCATTTT. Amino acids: CASSIFGGGNQPQHF.

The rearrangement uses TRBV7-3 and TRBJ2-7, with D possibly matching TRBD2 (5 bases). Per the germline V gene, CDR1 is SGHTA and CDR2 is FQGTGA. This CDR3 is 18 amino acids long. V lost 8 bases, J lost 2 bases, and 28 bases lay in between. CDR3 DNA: TGTGCCAGCGGGAAGGAGCGATCGGGCCGACTATCACCCTACGAGCAGTACTTC. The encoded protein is CASGKERSGRLSPYEQYF.

The CDR3 nucleotides are TGTGCCAGCTCACCACGGAGTCACAGGATGCATATCGGCGGCTACACCTTC. This encodes CASSPRSHRMHIGGYTF. The V and J genes are TRBV18 and TRBJ1-2; weak D call: TRBD1 (5 bases). CDR3 length equals 17 residues. Looked up from germline, CDR1 is KGHSH and CDR2 is LQKENI. V gave up 1 base and J gave up 8 bases, with 23 bases separating them.

The CDR3 loop reads CASSSLDRGLYGYTF. For the CDR3, the DNA is TGTGCCAGCAGCTCTCTAGACAGGGGCCTCTATGGCTACACCTTC. The chain couples TRBV7-9 to TRBJ1-2; 8 nucleotides match TRBD1. The germline V gene has CDR1 SEHNR and CDR2 FQNEAQ (reference sequence). Losses at the gene ends were 4 bases for V and 4 bases for J; bases not matched to a gene: 8. The CDR3 is made up of 15 amino acids.

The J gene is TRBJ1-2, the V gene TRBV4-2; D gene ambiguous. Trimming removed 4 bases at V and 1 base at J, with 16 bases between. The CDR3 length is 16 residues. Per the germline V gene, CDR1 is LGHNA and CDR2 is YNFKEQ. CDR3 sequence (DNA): TGTGCCAGCAGCCCAGAGCTGCGGGTGGGTAACTATGGCTACACCTTC. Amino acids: CASSPELRVGNYGYTF.

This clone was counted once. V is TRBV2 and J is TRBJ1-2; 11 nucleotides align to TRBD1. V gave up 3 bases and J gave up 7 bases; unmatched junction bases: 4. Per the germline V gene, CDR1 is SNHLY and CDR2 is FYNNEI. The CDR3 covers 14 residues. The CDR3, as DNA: TGTGCCAGCAGTGACGGACAGGGGGCGGGTGGCTACACCTTC. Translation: CASSDGQGAGGYTF.

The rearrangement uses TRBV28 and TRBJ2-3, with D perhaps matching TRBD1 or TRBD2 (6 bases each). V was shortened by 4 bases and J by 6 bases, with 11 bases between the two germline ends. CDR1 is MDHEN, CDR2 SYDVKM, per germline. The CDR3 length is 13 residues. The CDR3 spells CASSWGASDTQYF. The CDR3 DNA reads TGTGCCAGCAGTTGGGGGGCCTCGGATACGCAGTATTTT.

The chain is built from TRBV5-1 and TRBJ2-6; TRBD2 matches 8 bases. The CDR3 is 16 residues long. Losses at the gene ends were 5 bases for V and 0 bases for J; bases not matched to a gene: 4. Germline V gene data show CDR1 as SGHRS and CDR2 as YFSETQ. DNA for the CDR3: TGCGCCAGCAGTTTTAGCGGGAACTCTGGGGCCAACGTCCTGACTTTC. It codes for CASSFSGNSGANVLTF.

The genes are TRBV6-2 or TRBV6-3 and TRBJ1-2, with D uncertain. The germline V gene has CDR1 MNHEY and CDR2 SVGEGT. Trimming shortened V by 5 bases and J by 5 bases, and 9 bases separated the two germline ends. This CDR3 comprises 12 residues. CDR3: CASSQGYYGYTF. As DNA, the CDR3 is TGTGCCAGCAGTCAAGGATATTATGGCTACACCTTC.

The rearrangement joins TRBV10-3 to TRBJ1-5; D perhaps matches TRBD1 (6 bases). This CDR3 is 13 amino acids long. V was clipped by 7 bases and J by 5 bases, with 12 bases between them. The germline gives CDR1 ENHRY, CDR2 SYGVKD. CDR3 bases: TGTGCCATCAAGGGGGGTGGAGATCAGCCCCAGCATTTT. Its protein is CAIKGGGDQPQHF.

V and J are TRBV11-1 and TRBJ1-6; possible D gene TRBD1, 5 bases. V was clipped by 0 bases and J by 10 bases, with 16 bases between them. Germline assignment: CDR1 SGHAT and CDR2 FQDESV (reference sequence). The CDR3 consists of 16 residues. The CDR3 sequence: CASSLAGRGAGSPLHF. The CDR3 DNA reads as TGTGCCAGCAGCTTAGCCGGTAGAGGGGCGGGATCACCCCTCCACTTT.

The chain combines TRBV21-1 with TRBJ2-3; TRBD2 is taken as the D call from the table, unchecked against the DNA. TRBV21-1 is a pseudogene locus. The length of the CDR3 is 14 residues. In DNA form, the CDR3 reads TGTGCCTCCCCTCTTAGCGGGATCCCAGATACGCAGTATTTT. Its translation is CASPLSGIPDTQYF.

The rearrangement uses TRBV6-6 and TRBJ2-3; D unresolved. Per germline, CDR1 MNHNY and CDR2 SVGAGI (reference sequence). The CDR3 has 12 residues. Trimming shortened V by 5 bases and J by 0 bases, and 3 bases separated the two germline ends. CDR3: CASSISTDTQYF. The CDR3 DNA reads TGTGCCAGCAGTATAAGCACAGATACGCAGTATTTT.

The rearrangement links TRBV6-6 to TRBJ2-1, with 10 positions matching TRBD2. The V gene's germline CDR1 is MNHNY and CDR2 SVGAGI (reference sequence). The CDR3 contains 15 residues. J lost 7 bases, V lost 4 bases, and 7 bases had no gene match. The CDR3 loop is CASSSAGGTGNEQFF. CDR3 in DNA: TGTGCCAGCAGTTCAGCGGGGGGGACAGGAAATGAGCAGTTCTTC.

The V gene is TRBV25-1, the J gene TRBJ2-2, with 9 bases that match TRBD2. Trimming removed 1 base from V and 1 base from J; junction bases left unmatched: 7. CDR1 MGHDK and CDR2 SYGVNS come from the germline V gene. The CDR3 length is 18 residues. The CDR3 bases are TGTGCCAGCAGTGAATTAGGCGGGAGGGCCTTGAACACCGGGGAGCTGTTTTTT. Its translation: CASSELGGRALNTGELFF.

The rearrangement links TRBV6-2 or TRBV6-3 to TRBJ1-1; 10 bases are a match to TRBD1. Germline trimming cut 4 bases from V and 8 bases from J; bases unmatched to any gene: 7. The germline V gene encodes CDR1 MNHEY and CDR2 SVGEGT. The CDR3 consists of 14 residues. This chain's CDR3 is CASSSDRGRPEAFF. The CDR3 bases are TGTGCCAGCAGTTCCGACAGGGGGCGACCCGAAGCTTTCTTT.

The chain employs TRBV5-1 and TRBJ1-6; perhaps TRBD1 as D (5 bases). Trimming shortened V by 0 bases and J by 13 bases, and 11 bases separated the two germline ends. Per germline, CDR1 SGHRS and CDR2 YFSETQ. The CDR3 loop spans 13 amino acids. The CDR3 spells CASSLAGAEPLHF. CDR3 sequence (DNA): TGCGCCAGCAGCTTGGCCGGGGCGGAGCCCCTCCACTTT.